This is a list of T cell receptor beta chains from one sample in a study of Ad26.COV2.S vaccination and SARS-CoV-2 variants. Repertoires were generated with immunoSEQ multiplex PCR, while TCRdb's copy carries only in-frame clones and drops some. This sample has around 240,000 clones, with around nine tenths found just once. The sample in question was peripheral blood, obtained in a trial of Ad26.COV2.S vaccine versus placebo. The receptors were sampled from a person between 18 and 60 years old who received the Ad26.COV2.S COVID-19 vaccine or a placebo. The CDR3 runs from the conserved cysteine through the conserved F or W. The D gene is left open where the match is weak. Not all rows give a size; the values are once, few, many and, for expanded clones, a class.

V: TRBV11-2; D: .; size: .; J: TRBJ2-5; DNA: TGTGCCAGCAGATCACCTGGCAGGGGAGGAGAGACCCAGTACTTC; CDR3: CASRSPGRGGETQYF
V: TRBV6-6; D: .; size: .; J: TRBJ1-6; DNA: TGTGCCAGCAGTTACTCTATGACAGGTTCCGATTCACCCCTCCACTTT; CDR3: CASSYSMTGSDSPLHF
V: TRBV10-3; D: .; size: once; J: TRBJ1-1; DNA: TGTGCCATCACGGAGGCAAGGAACACTGAAGCTTTCTTT; CDR3: CAITEARNTEAFF
V: TRBV2; D: TRBD2; size: .; J: TRBJ2-1; DNA: TGTGCCAGCAGTTTGACTAGCGGGACCTACAATGAGCAGTTCTTC; CDR3: CASSLTSGTYNEQFF
V: TRBV5-1; D: .; size: .; J: TRBJ2-7; DNA: TGCGCCAGCAGCTTGGGGACCCCTTACGAGCAGTACTTC; CDR3: CASSLGTPYEQYF
V: TRBV28; D: TRBD1; size: .; J: TRBJ1-2; DNA: TGTGCCAGCAGTTTATTAGGGGGACAGGGGGCTGGTGGCTACACCTTC; CDR3: CASSLLGGQGAGGYTF
V: TRBV4-3; D: .; size: once; J: TRBJ1-1; DNA: TGCGCCAGCAGCCAAGACTACGATCCGTTGAACACTGAAGCTTTCTTT; CDR3: CASSQDYDPLNTEAFF
V: TRBV18; D: .; size: .; J: TRBJ2-2; DNA: TGTGCCAGCTCACCCTCGGGTGGCACCGGGGAGCTGTTTTTT; CDR3: CASSPSGGTGELFF
V: TRBV7-2; D: .; size: once; J: TRBJ1-2; DNA: TGTGCCAGCAGCTTAGACAGGTCCTATGGCTACACCTTC; CDR3: CASSLDRSYGYTF
V: TRBV19; D: .; size: .; J: TRBJ1-5; DNA: TGTGCCAGTAGTATCCCCCGTCGGGGAAGCAATCAGCCCCAGCATTTT; CDR3: CASSIPRRGSNQPQHF
V: TRBV27; D: .; size: once; J: TRBJ2-7; DNA: TGTGCCAGCAGGAGGGGAAGCTCCTACGAGCAGTACTTC; CDR3: CASRRGSSYEQYF
V: TRBV20-1; D: .; size: .; J: TRBJ1-2; DNA: TGCAGTGCCTCCCGAAAGGATGGCTACACCTTC; CDR3: CSASRKDGYTF
V: TRBV19; D: .; size: .; J: TRBJ2-7; DNA: TGTGCCAGTAGTATTGGGGGATCCTACGAGCAGTACTTC; CDR3: CASSIGGSYEQYF
V: TRBV9; D: .; size: .; J: TRBJ1-1; DNA: TGTGCCAGCAGCGTAGAACCCCGGGGGGCCCAAGCTTTCTTT; CDR3: CASSVEPRGAQAFF
V: TRBV5-4; D: .; size: once; J: TRBJ1-1; DNA: TGTGCCAGCACCTCGCTAGGGGTCAGAAACACTGAAGCTTTCTTT; CDR3: CASTSLGVRNTEAFF
V: TRBV11-3; D: .; size: .; J: TRBJ2-7; DNA: TGTGCCAGCAGCCTAGGAGGTCCGGGATCTCAGTGGAGCTACGAGCAGTACTTC; CDR3: CASSLGGPGSQWSYEQYF
V: TRBV5-4; D: .; size: .; J: TRBJ1-5; DNA: TGTGCCAGCAGCTTGGGAGGGTTGGGGCAGCCCCAGCATTTT; CDR3: CASSLGGLGQPQHF
V: TRBV6-6; D: TRBD1; size: .; J: TRBJ2-2; DNA: TGTGCCAGCAGTTTCGGACAGGGGGCGCACACCGGGGAGCTGTTTTTT; CDR3: CASSFGQGAHTGELFF
V: TRBV25-1; D: .; size: .; J: TRBJ1-1; DNA: TGTGCCAGCAGTGATAACACTGAAGCTTTCTTT; CDR3: CASSDNTEAFF
V: TRBV3-1/TRBV3-2; D: .; size: .; J: TRBJ1-5; DNA: TGTGCCAGCAGCCAAGAAGCAGCGGGCAATCAGCCCCAGCATTTT; CDR3: CASSQEAAGNQPQHF
V: TRBV27; D: .; size: few; J: TRBJ1-6; DNA: TGTGCCAGCAGACAGGAGAATTCACCCCTCCACTTT; CDR3: CASRQENSPLHF
V: TRBV28; D: .; size: .; J: TRBJ1-4; DNA: TGTGCCACCAGGACCGCTCAAGAAAAACTGTTTTTT; CDR3: CATRTAQEKLFF
V: TRBV10-1; D: TRBD1; size: .; J: TRBJ1-3; DNA: TGCGCCAGCAGTTCTGACCGGGACAGCTCTGGAAACACCATATATTTT; CDR3: CASSSDRDSSGNTIYF
V: TRBV7-3; D: TRBD1; size: .; J: TRBJ2-3; DNA: TGTGCCAGCAGCTTAAATCTCGGACAGGGCACAGATACGCAGTATTTT; CDR3: CASSLNLGQGTDTQYF
V: TRBV7-2; D: .; size: .; J: TRBJ2-5; DNA: TGTGCCAGCAGCCCCGGGCCCGGAGGGACCCAGTACTTC; CDR3: CASSPGPGGTQYF
V: TRBV18; D: .; size: .; J: TRBJ1-3; DNA: TGTGCCAGCTCACCGTTCTGGACCGGGGACACCATATATTTT; CDR3: CASSPFWTGDTIYF
V: TRBV5-1; D: TRBD1; size: .; J: TRBJ1-5; DNA: TGCGCCAGCAGCTTAGGGGACAGGGTATCACAGCCCCAGCATTTT; CDR3: CASSLGDRVSQPQHF
V: TRBV6-2/TRBV6-3; D: .; size: .; J: TRBJ2-7; DNA: TGTGCCAGCAGTTACGGGGTCTCCTACGAGCAGTACTTC; CDR3: CASSYGVSYEQYF
V: TRBV10-3; D: TRBD2; size: .; J: TRBJ2-7; DNA: TGTGCCACCCTAGCGGGGGGCCAAGGAGAGCAGTACTTC; CDR3: CATLAGGQGEQYF
V: TRBV27; D: .; size: .; J: TRBJ1-2; DNA: TGTGCCAGCAGTTTATTGGGGACCTATGGCTACACCTTC; CDR3: CASSLLGTYGYTF
V: TRBV19; D: .; size: .; J: TRBJ1-4; DNA: TGTGCCAGTAGTATATTCGGTCCTAATGAAAAACTGTTTTTT; CDR3: CASSIFGPNEKLFF
V: TRBV4-3; D: .; size: .; J: TRBJ1-1; DNA: TGCGCCAGCAGCCCCCGGACGGGGAACACTGAAGCTTTCTTT; CDR3: CASSPRTGNTEAFF
V: TRBV2; D: .; size: .; J: TRBJ1-5; DNA: TGTGCCAGCAGGATAACGGGGGGCCGTGCGAGCAATCAGCCCCAGCATTTT; CDR3: CASRITGGRASNQPQHF
V: TRBV6-6; D: .; size: few; J: TRBJ2-7; DNA: TGTGCCAGCATGGAGGGGGCCCCCTCCTACGAGCAGTACTTC; CDR3: CASMEGAPSYEQYF
V: TRBV27; D: .; size: once; J: TRBJ2-1; DNA: TGTGCCAGCAGTACCGACGTAGCCTACAATGAGCAGTTCTTC; CDR3: CASSTDVAYNEQFF
V: TRBV6-6; D: .; size: .; J: TRBJ1-1; DNA: TGTGCCAGCAATCTCCAGGGGAGAACTGAAGCTTTCTTT; CDR3: CASNLQGRTEAFF
V: TRBV6-5; D: TRBD1; size: .; J: TRBJ2-1; DNA: TGTGCCAGCAGTTGGGGACAGGCCCCCTACAATGAGCAGTTCTTC; CDR3: CASSWGQAPYNEQFF
V: TRBV24-1; D: TRBD1; size: .; J: TRBJ2-3; DNA: TGTGCCACCAGTGATTTTAGGACAGGGGGCACAGATACGCAGTATTTT; CDR3: CATSDFRTGGTDTQYF
V: TRBV27; D: TRBD2; size: .; J: TRBJ2-7; DNA: TGTGCCAGCAAATCTATGACTAGCGGAACCTACGAGCAGTACTTC; CDR3: CASKSMTSGTYEQYF
V: TRBV7-3; D: TRBD2; size: .; J: TRBJ2-1; DNA: TGTGCCAGCAGCTTAACGGCGGCGGGCCGGGGGGATGAGCAGTTCTTC; CDR3: CASSLTAAGRGDEQFF
V: TRBV28; D: .; size: .; J: TRBJ2-7; DNA: TGTGCCAGCAGTTCCATAGGCGAGCAGTACTTC; CDR3: CASSSIGEQYF